This T cell receptor (beta chain) originates from a study of Ad26.COV2.S vaccination and SARS-CoV-2 variants. Across the study: Ad26.COV2.S shots went into the muscle once or twice, 56 days apart.

Method: immunoSEQ multiplex PCR; TCRdb's copy keeps in-frame clones and lacks some. Among about 420,000 clones listed, around 87% were seen once. Treatment defined: roughly 19 received Ad26.COV2.S at low or high dose, single or two shots; several received placebo; per-sample allocation not given. Sampling happened 63 days after the first vaccine or placebo injection. Study observations and caveats: Measurement of non-spike TCR breadth gave similar results in vaccine and placebo recipients. It was vaccine recipients, not placebo recipients, who had the higher spike-specific TCR breadth.

The CDR3 contains 17 residues. V lost 5 bases and J lost 1, with 18 bases in between. In germline, CDR1 is SGHTA, CDR2 FQGNSA. To note about this clone: Antigen: not known.

The V gene is TRBV7-2, the J gene TRBJ1-3; D may be TRBD1 (5 bases). The TCR comes from a person aged 18-60 years who received the Ad26.COV2.S COVID-19 vaccine or a placebo. The specimen comprised peripheral blood, sampled in a trial of Ad26.COV2.S vaccine versus placebo. CDR3 DNA: TGTGCCAGCAGCCCCGGGGGTGGGCAGCCGTCTGGAAACACCATATATTTT. Protein product: CASSPGGGQPSGNTIYF.